This entry is about one TCR beta chain. Its specificity is unknown. The sample originates from a study of T cell responses to AZD1222 COVID-19 vaccine. Study outcomes and limitations: Just 5 to 7 people given AZD1222 tested seropositive at baseline.

CDR1 is LGHDT and CDR2 is YNNKEL in the germline V gene (reference sequence). This CDR3 has 15 amino acids. V was clipped by 6 bases and J by 2 bases; unmatched bases: 7. Some clones are missing from TCRdb's copy, which holds only in-frame ones; the method was immunoSEQ multiplex PCR. The data contain roughly 100,000 clones, around nine tenths of them seen just once; the ten biggest clones take up approximately 3.7%. The clonotype comes from an adult in good health. The rearrangement joins TRBV3-1 (or the pseudogene TRBV3-2) to TRBJ2-7; TRBD1 matches 10 bases. Source: peripheral blood, taken on day 0 of AZD1222 vaccination. This CDR3 is CASSHGQGGAYEQYF. CDR3 nucleotides: TGTGCCAGCAGTCATGGACAGGGGGGGGCCTACGAGCAGTACTTC.